The 13 T cell receptor beta chains presented below share a single source sample, sequenced in a study of shared clonotypes between healthy human individuals. Sequencing used immunoSEQ multiplex PCR; TCRdb keeps in-frame clones, though not all of them. The sample has more than 1 million clones, about 84% seen once; the top ten hold about 0.52%. The sequenced sample consisted of memory CD4+ T cells from PBMCs. Subset meaning: CD45RA-negative fraction. These receptors were obtained from a man younger than 35 in good health. Some clones in this sample may be carry-over from other donors' samples.

For this clone: This sample includes further DNA sequences coding for the same CDR3. Written as DNA, the CDR3 is TGTGCCAGCAGCTTATTAGCGGGGCTCACAGATACGCAGTATTTT. Its translation: CASSLLAGLTDTQYF. V gene TRBV7-2 combines with J gene TRBJ2-3; the match to TRBD2 covers 8 bases. The germline gives CDR1 SGHTA, CDR2 FQGNSA. V was pared by 2 bases and J by 2 bases, with 3 bases of the junction left unmatched. The CDR3 is made up of 15 amino acids.

This clone was observed once. A read error may account for a junction end that differs from germline. The V and J genes are TRBV5-4 and TRBJ2-7; 11 positions agree with TRBD1. The germline V gene has CDR1 SGHNT and CDR2 YYREEE (reference sequence). CDR3 length equals 12 residues. The CDR3 coding sequence is TGTGCCAGCAGCCGAGAGACGGGACAGGGGGTTTTC. Its translation: CASSRETGQGVF.

This clone has only a few counts. At the DNA level, this CDR3 is encoded by other sequences in the same sample as well. V gene TRBV28 combines with J gene TRBJ1-2; D is unclear. The length of the CDR3 is 12 residues. Trimming removed 1 base at V and 2 bases at J, with 2 bases between. CDR1 is MDHEN, CDR2 SYDVKM, per germline. The chain's CDR3 is CASSLSNYGYTF. CDR3 sequence (DNA): TGTGCCAGCAGTTTATCCAACTATGGCTACACCTTC.

In its sample, this clone was seen many times. The J gene is TRBJ1-6, the V gene TRBV27; the D gene is possibly TRBD1 (6 bases). In germline, CDR1 is MNHEY, CDR2 SMNVEV (reference sequence). V shed 3 bases and J shed 9 bases, with 9 bases lying between them. This CDR3 comprises 13 residues. CDR3 sequence: CASSFTGFSPLHF. The CDR3 bases are TGTGCCAGCAGTTTCACAGGGTTTTCACCCCTCCACTTT.

The chain links TRBV27 to TRBJ1-5; the D is unclear. The germline V gene encodes CDR1 MNHEY and CDR2 SMNVEV (reference sequence). Trimming pared 6 bases from V and 7 bases from J, leaving 13 bases between. This CDR3 is 13 amino acids long. CDR3 DNA: TGTGCCAGCAGCTACAGCCGAGGGCAGCCCCAGCATTTT. Translating it yields CASSYSRGQPQHF.

J is TRBJ1-2 and V is TRBV10-1; TRBD1 is a possible D gene (5 bases). Per the germline V gene, CDR1 is WNHNN and CDR2 is SYGVQD (reference sequence). The CDR3 has 11 residues. The V gene lost 8 bases and the J gene lost 7 bases, with 11 bases spanning the gap. The CDR3 sequence: CASLVGGGYTF. The CDR3 coding sequence is TGCGCCAGCCTAGTCGGGGGTGGCTACACCTTC.

The rearrangement uses TRBV18 and TRBJ2-7, with a possible D match to TRBD2 (7 bases). The V gene lost 3 bases and the J gene lost 0 bases, with 18 bases spanning the gap. The CDR3 is 17 amino acids. Germline CDR1 and CDR2: KGHSH and LQKENI. CDR3 loop: CASSPLSGGVASYEQYF. CDR3 DNA sequence: TGTGCCAGCTCACCTCTCTCGGGGGGCGTCGCCTCCTACGAGCAGTACTTC.

The chain joins TRBV5-1 to TRBJ2-7; D is possibly TRBD2 (6 bases). V lost 3 bases, J lost 3 bases, and 22 bases lay in between. The germline CDR1 and CDR2 sequences are SGHRS and YFSETQ. This CDR3 comprises 17 residues. The DNA for the CDR3 is TGCGCCAGCAGCTGGGGAGGATCGAGCCTAGACTTCTACGAGCAGTACTTC. It translates to CASSWGGSSLDFYEQYF. The variable domain in full, with the rest retrieved from reference TRBV5-1 and TRBJ2-7, is KAGVTQTPRYLIKTRGQQVTLSCSPISGHRSVSWYQQTPGQGLQFLFEYFSETQRNKGNFPGRFSGRQFSNSRSEMNVSTLELGDSALYLCASSWGGSSLDFYEQYFGPGTRLTVT.

V gene TRBV7-9 combines with J gene TRBJ1-2; 7 bases are shared with TRBD1. CDR3 length: 15 residues. Looked up from germline, CDR1 is SEHNR and CDR2 is FQNEAQ (reference sequence). Losses at the gene ends were 6 bases for V and 2 bases for J; bases not matched to a gene: 9. CDR3 protein: CASRTTGTENYGYTF. The CDR3 DNA follows: TGTGCCAGCAGAACGACCGGGACAGAGAACTATGGCTACACCTTC.

This clone was found a few times. The CDR3 protein is CASSLVPTSGKETQYF. CDR3 nucleotide sequence: TGCGCCAGCAGCTTGGTTCCTACTAGCGGCAAAGAGACCCAGTACTTC. The chain uses TRBV5-1 and TRBJ2-5; 8 bases are shared with TRBD2. The length of the CDR3 is 16 residues. J was trimmed by 3 bases and V by 0 bases; bases with no gene match: 7. Per the germline V gene, CDR1 is SGHRS and CDR2 is YFSETQ.

The table lists this clone with a count of one. V is TRBV19 and J is TRBJ2-7; the D gene could be TRBD1 or TRBD2 (5 bases each). In germline, CDR1 is LNHDA, CDR2 SQIVND (reference sequence). Trimming removed 3 bases at V and 1 base at J, with 10 bases between. This CDR3 has 14 residues. This CDR3 reads CASSIREGSYEQYF. CDR3 nucleotides: TGTGCCAGTAGTATTCGTGAGGGGTCCTACGAGCAGTACTTC.

V and J are TRBV27 and TRBJ2-7; no reliable D call. This CDR3 comprises 14 residues. Per germline, CDR1 MNHEY and CDR2 SMNVEV (reference sequence). The V end was cut by 6 bases, the J end by 0 bases, with 12 bases between. For the CDR3, the DNA is TGTGCCAGCAGCCGCACAAGGAGCTCCTACGAGCAGTACTTC. This codes for CASSRTRSSYEQYF.

The J gene is TRBJ2-7, the V gene TRBV27, with 9 nucleotides matching TRBD1. Germline CDR1 MNHEY, CDR2 SMNVEV (reference sequence). The CDR3 runs to 15 residues. Trimming cost V 5 bases and J 9 bases; bases outside gene matches: 14. The CDR3 region is CASSPTGTGRRGQYF. In DNA, the CDR3 is TGTGCCAGCAGTCCCACCGGGACAGGGAGGCGTGGGCAGTACTTC.